The clone carrying this T cell receptor (beta chain) was picked up one time. Its antigen is still unknown. These data belong to a study of cytomegalovirus exposure and HLA in healthy donors. Whole-study context: Approximately 85 million unique TCRs from HLA-typed donors were held in an early release of data.

Findings and limits, study-wide: Sequencing probably produced one cluster of sequence variants that were highly shared. The study designated fewer than 200 TCR beta chains cytomegalovirus-associated. Donor immune exposure was known only as CMV serostatus.

60 Vbeta and 13 Jbeta primers were used in PCR. Generated by immunoSEQ multiplex PCR, the TCRdb table keeps only in-frame clones and is missing some. The data contain some 130,000 clones, under 90% of them seen just once; the ten biggest clones take up roughly 4%. This clonotype was obtained from a woman aged 35 to 49 in good health and CMV-seronegative. Material: PBMCs.

For the CDR3, the DNA is TGTGCCAGTAGTATAGACCGCGTCCCATCCTACGAGCAGTACTTC. This codes for CASSIDRVPSYEQYF. This chain links TRBV19 with TRBJ2-7; D not resolved. The CDR3 covers 15 residues. CDR1 and CDR2 (germline): LNHDA, SQIVND (reference sequence). The V end lost 0 bases, the J end lost 1 base, and 10 bases lay between the germline ends.